The clone carrying this T cell receptor beta chain has only a few counts. Cohort assignment relied on participant-reported clinical history. The data belong to a study of blood T cell repertoires in COVID-19. Study context: PBMCs, B-cell-depleted T cells, or T cells were the source of the cDNA or gDNA that made up the material.

Per the authors' pipeline: Estimation of nucleated cell counts was performed using reference gene primer amplification. Generated by immunoSEQ multiplex PCR, the TCRdb table keeps only in-frame clones and is missing some. The V and J calls and the clone size are those of that table, but D and trimming were determined from the DNA. The sample has about 220,000 clones; about 79% are singletons. CDR3 length: 12 residues. Germline loops: CDR1 LNHDA, CDR2 SQIVND (reference sequence). Trimming at V came to 8 bases and at J to 8 bases, leaving 2 bases not matched to a gene. Material for sequencing was PBMCs or T cells enriched from blood (not recorded which). The rearrangement links TRBV19 to TRBJ1-6; 8 nucleotides line up with TRBD1. The source is a woman aged 40 to 49 with acute COVID-19. CDR3 bases: TGTGCCAGTGGACAGGGCTATTCACCCCTCCACTTT. This translates into CASGQGYSPLHF.